The next 32 T cell receptor beta chains were all read from a single sample in a study of blood T cell repertoires in COVID-19. Clones were sequenced by immunoSEQ multiplex PCR, and TCRdb holds only the in-frame ones, with some missing. The data contain about 370,000 clones, roughly nine tenths of them singletons. The material sequenced was peripheral blood. These receptors were obtained from a woman under 40 with COVID-19, enrolled during active disease.

The chain has TRBV3-1 (or the pseudogene TRBV3-2) and TRBJ2-3; 8 positions agree with TRBD2. CDR1 LGHDT and CDR2 YNNKEL come from the germline V gene (reference sequence). The CDR3 contains 16 residues. Losses at the gene ends were 1 base for V and 6 bases for J; bases not matched to a gene: 9. The CDR3 DNA is TGTGCCAGCAGCCAAGCCTCGGGAGGGCCGGGTGATACGCAGTATTTT. Its protein is CASSQASGGPGDTQYF.

This chain joins TRBV4-1 and TRBJ2-7; 12 nucleotides align to TRBD2. The CDR3 is made up of 17 amino acids. V was clipped by 4 bases and J by 5 bases; unmatched bases: 12. From germline, CDR1 is MGHRA and CDR2 YSYEKL. CDR3 loop: CASSLPTSGSPRHEQYV. In DNA, the CDR3 is TGCGCCAGCAGCCTCCCGACTAGCGGGAGCCCCCGCCACGAGCAGTACGTC.

V gene TRBV7-9 combines with J gene TRBJ2-5, with D possibly matching TRBD2 (7 bases). The CDR3 contains 14 residues. V was clipped by 5 bases and J by 1 base, with 11 bases between them. From germline, CDR1 is SEHNR and CDR2 FQNEAQ (reference sequence). CDR3 residues: CASSRGGSQETQYF. CDR3 bases: TGTGCCAGCAGCAGGGGGGGCAGCCAAGAGACCCAGTACTTC.

This sequence joins TRBV27 and TRBJ1-6, with D maybe TRBD1 (6 bases). The germline CDR1 and CDR2 sequences are MNHEY and SMNVEV (reference sequence). There are 16 residues in the CDR3. V was pared by 4 bases and J by 2 bases, with 12 bases between. The CDR3 sequence: CASSSNGQPYNSPLHF. CDR3 bases: TGTGCCAGCAGTTCCAATGGACAGCCCTATAATTCACCCCTCCACTTT.

The chain carries TRBV7-9 and TRBJ2-7; 12 nucleotides match TRBD2. The germline gives CDR1 SEHNR, CDR2 FQNEAQ (reference sequence). J lost 0 bases, V lost 5 bases, and 5 bases had no gene match. CDR3 length: 16 amino acids. CDR3 sequence: CASSLSTSGSSYEQYV. CDR3 nucleotides: TGTGCCAGCAGCCTTTCGACTAGCGGGAGCTCCTACGAGCAGTACGTC.

The chain recombines TRBV5-1 with TRBJ1-3; D not certain. Germline CDR1 is SGHRS and CDR2 is YFSETQ. Trimming removed 1 base at V and 4 bases at J, with 9 bases between. The CDR3 runs 14 residues. The CDR3 nucleotides read TGCGCCAGCAGCTTGTGGGCAGAAGGAAACACCATATATTTT. This gives the protein CASSLWAEGNTIYF.

V gene TRBV13 combines with J gene TRBJ2-7; 12 nucleotides align to TRBD2. Losses at the gene ends were 5 bases for V and 2 bases for J; bases not matched to a gene: 7. Germline V gene lookup returns CDR1 PRHDT and CDR2 FYEKMQ (reference sequence). The CDR3 contains 16 residues. The DNA for the CDR3 is TGTGCCAGCAGCGCGTGGACTAGCGGGGATACCTACGAGCAGTACGTC. It specifies CASSAWTSGDTYEQYV.

V gene TRBV5-4 combines with J gene TRBJ2-5, with 12 bases lining up with TRBD2. The CDR3 length is 16 residues. Looked up from germline, CDR1 is SGHNT and CDR2 is YYREEE (reference sequence). V dropped 3 bases and J dropped 5; count of bases not matched to a gene: 8. The CDR3 sequence: CASSWTSGIYVETQYF. The CDR3 region has the DNA TGTGCCAGCAGCTGGACTAGCGGGATATACGTCGAGACCCAGTACTTC.

This clone was detected once. The chain uses TRBV7-9 and TRBJ1-6, with D hard to call. The V gene's germline CDR1 is SEHNR and CDR2 FQNEAQ (reference sequence). This CDR3 contains 15 residues. Trimming stripped 3 bases from V and 0 bases from J, with 6 bases between. This CDR3 reads CASSFTSSYNSPLHF. The DNA for the CDR3 is TGTGCCAGCAGCTTCACAAGCTCCTATAATTCACCCCTCCACTTT.

The chain combines TRBV5-5 with TRBJ1-5, with D maybe TRBD1 (5 bases). The germline V gene has CDR1 SGHKS and CDR2 YYEKEE (reference sequence). Trimming stripped 4 bases from V and 7 bases from J, with 15 bases between. The CDR3 contains 14 residues. The CDR3 DNA is TGTGCCAGCAGCAACCCAGTCCAGGGCCAGCCCCAGCATTTT. Protein product: CASSNPVQGQPQHF.

Remarks on this clone: Other DNA sequences in the sample encode the same CDR3. CDR3 in DNA: TGTGCCAGCAGTTACTCGACCGGAGACTACGAGCAGTACTTC. It translates to CASSYSTGDYEQYF. The chain recombines TRBV6-5 with TRBJ2-7, with no clear D. Germline-derived CDR1 and CDR2 are MNHEY and SVGAGI. CDR3 length: 14 residues. The ends were cut back, 0 bases at V and 3 bases at J, with 9 bases in the middle.

The genes are TRBV11-2 and TRBJ2-3; TRBD2 is a possible D gene (6 bases). This CDR3 has 15 residues. CDR1 is SGHAT, CDR2 FQNNGV, per germline. Trimming took off 3 bases at V and 6 bases at J, with 16 bases between the two ends. This chain's CDR3 is CASSFRRPGVDTQYF. CDR3 nucleotides: TGTGCCAGCAGCTTTCGGAGGCCGGGGGTCGATACGCAGTATTTT. The whole variable domain, filled in from reference TRBV11-2 and TRBJ2-3, reads EAGVAQSPRYKIIEKRQSVAFWCNPISGHATLYWYQQILGQGPKLLIQFQNNGVVDDSQLPKDRFSAERLKGVDSTLKIQPAKLEDSAVYLCASSFRRPGVDTQYFGPGTRLTVL.

The V gene is TRBV18, the J gene TRBJ1-2; 7 bases fit TRBD1. J gave up 3 bases and V 3 bases, and 10 bases lay outside the gene matches. Germline V gene lookup returns CDR1 KGHSH and CDR2 LQKENI. CDR3 length equals 16 residues. CDR3 coding DNA: TGTGCCAGCTCACCTTTGAGGGGGCGTGTGGACTATGGCTACACCTTC. This gives the protein CASSPLRGRVDYGYTF.

This clone was counted a single time. The J gene is TRBJ1-5, the V gene TRBV7-2; D gene uncertain. V gave up 7 bases and J gave up 2 bases, with 18 bases separating them. Looked up from germline, CDR1 is SGHTA and CDR2 is FQGNSA. The CDR3 runs to 16 residues. In nucleotides, the CDR3 is TGTGCCAGCAACGAAGAGACACCCGGGGGCAATCAGCCCCAGCATTTT. Its protein product is CASNEETPGGNQPQHF.

The rearrangement uses TRBV10-3 and TRBJ2-7; D uncertain. The CDR3 is made up of 12 amino acids. Germline-derived CDR1 and CDR2 are ENHRY and SYGVKD. Trimming cost V 3 bases and J 4 bases, with 7 bases left between them. This CDR3 reads CAISDGPYEQYV. In DNA form, the CDR3 reads TGTGCCATCAGTGACGGTCCTTACGAGCAGTACGTC.

V usage is TRBV2 and J usage is TRBJ2-1; D is uncertain. The germline gives CDR1 SNHLY, CDR2 FYNNEI. The CDR3 length is 13 residues. Trimming took off 1 base at V and 5 bases at J, with 6 bases between the two ends. The CDR3 here is CASSEDRNNEQFF. The CDR3 coding sequence is TGTGCCAGCAGTGAAGACAGAAACAATGAGCAGTTCTTC.

The chain combines TRBV3-1 (or the pseudogene TRBV3-2) with TRBJ2-3; the D gene is possibly TRBD1 (5 bases). V gave up 6 bases and J gave up 4 bases, with 20 bases separating them. Germline V CDR1 and CDR2: LGHDT, YNNKEL (reference sequence). The CDR3 length is 16 residues. CDR3 nucleotides: TGTGCCAGCAGTACAGGAGACACCGCCCTTGCAGATACGCAGTATTTT. Translating it yields CASSTGDTALADTQYF.

This chain connects TRBV11-3 to TRBJ2-2; D call uncertain. CDR1 and CDR2 from the germline V gene are SGHNT and YENEEA. There are 11 residues in the CDR3. V lost 5 bases to trimming and J lost 7 bases, with 5 bases between them. The DNA of the CDR3 is TGTGCCAGCAGCGGCGGCGGGGAGCTGTTTTTT. This translates into CASSGGGELFF.

Details on this clone: The sample has other DNA sequences that encode this CDR3 too. This chain uses TRBV19 with TRBJ1-1, with 9 nucleotides matching TRBD1. V was clipped by 5 bases and J by 4 bases; unmatched bases: 2. The CDR3 is made up of 13 amino acids. Looked up from germline, CDR1 is LNHDA and CDR2 is SQIVND (reference sequence). CDR3 in DNA: TGTGCCAGTAGTCCGACAGGGGGCACTGAAGCTTTCTTT. Translation: CASSPTGGTEAFF.

The V gene is TRBV7-9, the J gene TRBJ2-7; 8 nucleotides line up with TRBD1. Germline lookup yields CDR1 SEHNR and CDR2 FQNEAQ (reference sequence). J gave up 5 bases and V 5 bases, and 2 bases lay outside the gene matches. This CDR3 is 12 amino acids long. Here the CDR3 DNA reads TGTGCCAGCAGCGTGGACAGGGACGAGCAGTACTTC. Translated, it gives CASSVDRDEQYF.

V gene TRBV29-1 combines with J gene TRBJ2-6; D is possibly TRBD1 (6 bases). Germline V CDR1 and CDR2: SQVTM, ANQGSEA. The CDR3 sequence is 16 residues long. V was pared by 6 bases and J by 0 bases, with 15 bases between. The CDR3 bases are TGCAGCGTCTCGGGACAAACTCGCTCTGGGGCCAACGTCCTGACTTTC. Protein product: CSVSGQTRSGANVLTF.

The chain links TRBV6-2 or TRBV6-3 to TRBJ2-1, with a possible D match to TRBD1 (5 bases). CDR3 length: 17 amino acids. Trimming removed 5 bases from V and 5 bases from J, with 22 bases in between. Germline V gene lookup returns CDR1 MNHEY and CDR2 SVGEGT. Here the CDR3 DNA reads TGTGCCAGCAGTAAGGCCCGGACCGTGGGGCTAGACAATGAGCAGTTCTTC. Encoded protein: CASSKARTVGLDNEQFF.

The V and J genes are TRBV29-1 and TRBJ1-1; TRBD1 agrees at 8 bases. The trim removed 7 bases at V and 5 bases at J, leaving 9 bases unmatched. Germline CDR1 SQVTM, CDR2 ANQGSEA. The CDR3 is 13 residues long. CDR3 residues: CSGNRGVNTEAFF. DNA of the CDR3: TGCAGCGGAAACAGGGGGGTAAATACTGAAGCTTTCTTT. The whole variable domain, remainder taken from reference TRBV29-1 and TRBJ1-1, is SAVISQKPSRDICQRGTSLTIQCQVDSQVTMMFWYRQQPGQSLTLIATANQGSEATYESGFVIDKFPISRPNLTFSTLTVSNMSPEDSSIYLCSGNRGVNTEAFFGQGTRLTVV.

The chain joins TRBV6-2 or TRBV6-3 to TRBJ2-1; 9 nucleotides agree with TRBD2. This CDR3 spans 16 amino acids. Germline CDR1 MNHEY, CDR2 SVGEGT. Trimming took 5 bases from V and 4 from J; bases not matched to a gene: 9. The CDR3 loop reads CASSSRLAAEYNEQFF. The CDR3, as DNA: TGTGCCAGCAGTAGCCGACTAGCGGCTGAATACAATGAGCAGTTCTTC.

This clone appeared a few times. The genes are TRBV23-1 and TRBJ1-5, with TRBD1 matching over 11 bases. TRBV23-1 is assigned to the ORF class and has an uncertain function. The ends lost 3 bases at V and 0 bases at J; junction bases unmatched: 10. The CDR3 has 19 amino acids. CDR3 in DNA: TGCGCCAGCAGTCACTGCGCGGGACAGGGGGTTTATAGCAATCAGCCCCAGCATTTT. Residues: CASSHCAGQGVYSNQPQHF.

The chain employs TRBV5-1 and TRBJ1-2; D might be TRBD1 (5 bases). Per the germline V gene, CDR1 is SGHRS and CDR2 is YFSETQ. The V end lost 1 base, the J end lost 3 bases, and 10 bases lay between the germline ends. This CDR3 is 14 amino acids long. The DNA for the CDR3 is TGCGCCAGCAGCTTGCGGGGGTATGACTATGGCTACACCTTC. Translation gives CASSLRGYDYGYTF.

The V call is TRBV3-1 (or the pseudogene TRBV3-2), the J call TRBJ2-7; no firm D call. In germline, CDR1 is LGHDT, CDR2 YNNKEL (reference sequence). This CDR3 comprises 15 residues. V was cut by 0 bases and J by 0 bases, with 9 bases left in between. In DNA, the CDR3 is TGTGCCAGCAGCCAAGAAACCAGTGGCTCCTACGAGCAGTACTTC. Amino acid sequence: CASSQETSGSYEQYF.

This chain uses TRBV7-2 with TRBJ2-1; 7 bases line up with TRBD2. Germline CDR1 is SGHTA and CDR2 is FQGNSA. The V segment lost 5 bases and the J segment 0 bases; nucleotides outside the gene matches: 4. The CDR3 has 15 residues. The CDR3 nucleotides read TGTGCCAGCAGCGAACCGGGGGGCTCCTACAATGAGCAGTTCTTC. Translated: CASSEPGGSYNEQFF.

V is TRBV6-5 and J is TRBJ2-7, with 10 bases that match TRBD1. The CDR3 consists of 14 residues. Germline-derived CDR1 and CDR2 are MNHEY and SVGAGI. Germline trimming cut 5 bases from V and 3 bases from J; bases unmatched to any gene: 4. The CDR3 spells CASSPGQGDYEQYF. CDR3 sequence (DNA): TGTGCCAGCAGTCCCGGACAGGGGGACTACGAGCAGTACTTC.

The chain's CDR3 is CATSRDRWGGNSPLHF. CDR3 coding DNA: TGTGCCACCAGCAGAGACAGGTGGGGGGGTAATTCACCCCTCCACTTT. The V gene is TRBV15, the J gene TRBJ1-6, with D perhaps matching TRBD1 (5 bases). The CDR3 runs 16 residues. CDR1 and CDR2 (germline): LNHNV, YYDKDF (reference sequence). V was clipped by 0 bases and J by 6 bases, with 12 bases between them.

The chain couples TRBV19 to TRBJ2-7, with 7 bases fitting TRBD2. V shed 3 bases and J 0 bases; nucleotides not matched to a gene: 8. This CDR3 has 16 residues. Germline V gene lookup returns CDR1 LNHDA and CDR2 SQIVND (reference sequence). DNA for the CDR3: TGTGCCAGTAGTATTTGGGAGGGGACTGGCTCCTACGAGCAGTACTTC. Translated, it gives CASSIWEGTGSYEQYF.

The chain uses TRBV2 and TRBJ2-3; D is possibly TRBD2 (5 bases). Germline V gene data show CDR1 as SNHLY and CDR2 as FYNNEI. CDR3 length: 16 residues. Between the trimmed V and J ends, which lost 1 base and 0 bases, there was a span of 11 bases. CDR3 DNA: TGTGCCAGCAGTGAAGGAGCTAGCCGGAGCACAGATACGCAGTATTTT. It yields the protein CASSEGASRSTDTQYF.